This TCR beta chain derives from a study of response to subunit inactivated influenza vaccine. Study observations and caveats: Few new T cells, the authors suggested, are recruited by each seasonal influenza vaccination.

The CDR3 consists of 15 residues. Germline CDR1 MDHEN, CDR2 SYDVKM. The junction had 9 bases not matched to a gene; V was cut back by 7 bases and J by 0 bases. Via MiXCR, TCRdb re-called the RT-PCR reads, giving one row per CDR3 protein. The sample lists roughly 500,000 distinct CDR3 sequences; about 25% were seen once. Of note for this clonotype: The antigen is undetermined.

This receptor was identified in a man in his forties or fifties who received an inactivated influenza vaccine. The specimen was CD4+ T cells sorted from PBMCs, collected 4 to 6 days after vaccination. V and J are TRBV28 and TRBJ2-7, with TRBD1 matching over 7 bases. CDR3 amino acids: CASTRPTGSSYEQYF. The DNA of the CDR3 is TGTGCCAGCACCCGCCCGACAGGGAGCTCCTACGAGCAGTACTTC.